This T cell receptor (beta chain) was recovered during a study of T cell responses to AZD1222 COVID-19 vaccine. The data were produced by immunoSEQ multiplex PCR, yet TCRdb's version contains in-frame clones alone and is incomplete. This sample has 95,000 to 120,000 clones, with 89% found just once. Concerning this clone: Antigen: not known.

V was trimmed by 2 bases and J by 2 bases, leaving 18 bases between them. Germline-derived CDR1 and CDR2 are SEHNR and FQNEAQ (reference sequence). CDR3 length equals 17 residues. Study-wide findings and caveats: With dominance at 160-218 and 743-854, vaccine-associated CD4 TCRs spanned spike.

The TCR comes from an adult in good health. This specimen consisted of peripheral blood, obtained on day 0 of MenACWY control vaccination. The rearrangement uses TRBV7-9 and TRBJ1-2; TRBD1 might be the D (5 bases). The DNA for the CDR3 is TGTGCCAGCAGCTTATGGTCAGGGTCCGATATCAACTATGGCTACACCTTC. The encoded protein is CASSLWSGSDINYGYTF.